Listed below are T cell receptor beta chains from one sample, sequenced in a study of blood T cell repertoires in COVID-19. This table comes from immunoSEQ multiplex PCR, and its TCRdb copy is limited to in-frame clones, with some not included. The table lists about 200,000 clones, roughly 84% of them singletons. Specimen: peripheral blood. Every receptor here comes from a person aged 65-85 years with COVID-19, enrolled during active disease. Each CDR3 is given with its conserved first and last residue. The D gene is left open where the match is weak. Rows may omit the clone size; those that give it use once, few, many or a size class.

CASSLASSSYEQYF,TGTGCCAGCAGTTTGGCCAGTTCCTCCTACGAGCAGTACTTC,-,-,TRBV28,TRBJ2-7
CASSGGQGLWGTGELFF,TGTGCCAGCAGTGGGGGACAGGGCCTCTGGGGGACCGGGGAGCTGTTTTTT,-,TRBD1,TRBV27,TRBJ2-2
CASSLTGQGLYEQFF,TGTGCCAGCAGTCTGACGGGACAGGGTCTCTATGAGCAGTTCTTC,-,TRBD1,TRBV27,TRBJ2-1
CASSPGVDSQLFF,TGTGCCAGCAGCCCCGGAGTAGACAGCCAACTGTTTTTT,once,-,TRBV7-8,TRBJ1-4
CASSPQGSQPQHF,TGTGCCAGTAGCCCGCAGGGCAGTCAGCCCCAGCATTTT,-,-,TRBV19,TRBJ1-5
CASSYSSIGNTEAFF,TGTGCCAGCAGTTACTCGAGTATCGGGAACACTGAAGCTTTCTTT,few,-,TRBV6-2/TRBV6-3,TRBJ1-1
CASSLDWGGHNEQFF,TGTGCCAGCAGCTTAGATTGGGGGGGGCACAATGAGCAGTTCTTC,-,-,TRBV7-2,TRBJ2-1
CASLGLGQQYF,TGTGCCAGCCTCGGACTAGGCCAGCAGTACTTC,-,TRBD2,TRBV5-8,TRBJ2-7
CASSVDRVSANVLTF,TGTGCCAGCAGCGTAGACAGGGTGTCCGCCAACGTCCTGACTTTC,-,-,TRBV9,TRBJ2-6
CASSSLLADRVRRNEQFF,TGTGCCAGCAGTTCCTTACTAGCGGACCGGGTAAGGAGGAATGAGCAGTTCTTC,few,TRBD2,TRBV5-5,TRBJ2-1
CASSLVLQVDGANVLTF,TGTGCCAGCAGCTTAGTCCTACAGGTTGATGGGGCCAACGTCCTGACTTTC,-,-,TRBV11-2,TRBJ2-6
CASSLRQVSREQYF,TGTGCCAGCAGCCTCAGACAGGTTTCGAGGGAGCAGTACTTC,-,-,TRBV5-6,TRBJ2-7
CASSLAGSGPLHF,TGTGCCAGCAGCTTGGCCGGGTCCGGCCCCCTCCACTTT,-,-,TRBV5-6,TRBJ1-6
CASSLEQGSKAFF,TGCGCCAGCAGCTTGGAACAGGGGTCCAAAGCTTTCTTT,-,TRBD1,TRBV5-1,TRBJ1-1
CASRAFSGELFF,TGTGCCAGCAGGGCCTTCAGCGGGGAGCTGTTTTTT,-,-,TRBV6-6,TRBJ2-2
CASSLRDPQPQHF,TGTGCCAGCAGCTTGCGGGATCCTCAGCCCCAGCATTTT,-,-,TRBV7-2,TRBJ1-5
CASSFTGGAGYTF,TGTGCCAGCAGCTTCACCGGGGGGGCTGGCTACACCTTC,few,-,TRBV7-8,TRBJ1-2
CASSLVSAYEQYF,TGTGCCAGCAGCTTAGTGTCAGCCTACGAGCAGTACTTC,-,-,TRBV7-2,TRBJ2-7